This TCR beta chain was recorded in a study of T cells of healthy individuals (dated by TCRdb to the late 2010s). Concerning this clonotype: The target of this receptor is not known. It has no much larger one-base neighbor in the sample; base qualities were not kept.

Library preparation was by 5' RACE. The sequencing machine was an Illumina MiSeq. TCRdb handled the public reads itself, with Q25 trimming in fastp and clone calling in MiXCR, and kept productive beta chains. Each entry merges the rows of one CDR3 protein and shows their most common DNA and genes. This sample holds tens of thousands of distinct CDR3 sequences; 16% were observed only once. The ten largest account for approximately 4.7% of the sample. Looking up the germline V gene (reference sequence) yields CDR1 SEHNR and CDR2 FQNEAQ. There are 12 amino acids in the CDR3, from cysteine to phenylalanine inclusive. The CDR3 DNA has 36 bases and is translated from base 1. The V and J ends are trimmed by 11 bases and 2 bases, leaving 13 bases between them.

This receptor was identified in a human donor in good health. This chain is built from TRBV7-9 and TRBJ2-7; the D gene is perhaps TRBD2, from 6 matching bases. The CDR3 region: CAAAGGAYEQYF. The bases are TGTGCCGCCGCCGGGGGAGCCTACGAGCAGTACTTC.